A selection of T cell receptor beta chains follows, all from one sample in a study of CD8+ T cells in alopecia areata. Measured with immunoSEQ multiplex PCR; TCRdb has only the in-frame clones, and not every one. The sample lists approximately 120,000 clones, over 55% occurring once. The material was CD4+ T cells sorted from blood, obtained at week 4, from a patient treated with tofacitinib. These TCRs come from a human donor with alopecia areata. Both conserved end residues are part of each CDR3. Fields, in order: J gene, V gene, D gene, clone size, CDR3 protein, CDR3 DNA. The D gene is left open where the match is weak. A clone size is listed for some rows: how often the clone was seen (once, few, many), or a class if it is expanded.

J gene: TRBJ2-3; V gene: TRBV10-3; D gene: .; clone size: .; CDR3 protein: CAIAVGLDTQYF; CDR3 DNA: TGTGCCATCGCGGTAGGACTAGATACGCAGTATTTT
J gene: TRBJ2-1; V gene: TRBV27; D gene: TRBD2; clone size: .; CDR3 protein: CASSSPGLAMKALF; CDR3 DNA: TGTGCCAGCAGTTCCCCGGGACTAGCCATGAAAGCCCTCTTC
J gene: TRBJ2-5; V gene: TRBV6-5; D gene: .; clone size: .; CDR3 protein: CASMGGDQETQYF; CDR3 DNA: TGTGCCAGCATGGGGGGTGACCAAGAGACCCAGTACTTC
J gene: TRBJ1-2; V gene: TRBV27; D gene: .; clone size: once; CDR3 protein: CASSWDGLGYTF; CDR3 DNA: TGTGCCAGCAGTTGGGACGGACTAGGCTACACCTTC
J gene: TRBJ1-3; V gene: TRBV7-8; D gene: TRBD1; clone size: .; CDR3 protein: CASSLGSGQGNTIYF; CDR3 DNA: TGTGCCAGCAGCTTAGGTTCGGGACAGGGAAACACCATATATTTT
J gene: TRBJ2-2; V gene: TRBV5-1; D gene: TRBD1; clone size: few; CDR3 protein: CASSVGTANTGELFF; CDR3 DNA: TGCGCCAGCAGCGTGGGGACAGCCAACACCGGGGAGCTGTTTTTT
J gene: TRBJ2-6; V gene: TRBV30; D gene: .; clone size: .; CDR3 protein: CAWSVPSPSGANVLTF; CDR3 DNA: TGTGCCTGGAGTGTACCATCCCCCTCTGGGGCCAACGTCCTGACTTTC
J gene: TRBJ2-5; V gene: TRBV4-2; D gene: TRBD2; clone size: .; CDR3 protein: CASSQGTSGQETQYF; CDR3 DNA: TGTGCCAGCAGCCAAGGCACTAGCGGCCAAGAGACCCAGTACTTC
J gene: TRBJ2-1; V gene: TRBV5-1; D gene: TRBD1; clone size: .; CDR3 protein: CASSYTGGNEQFF; CDR3 DNA: TGCGCCAGCAGCTATACAGGGGGCAATGAGCAGTTCTTC
J gene: TRBJ1-2; V gene: TRBV6-6; D gene: TRBD1; clone size: .; CDR3 protein: CASSYSGTAYGYTF; CDR3 DNA: TGTGCCAGCAGTTACTCGGGGACAGCCTATGGCTACACCTTC
J gene: TRBJ2-5; V gene: TRBV13; D gene: TRBD2; clone size: few; CDR3 protein: CASSPLAGGRQETQYF; CDR3 DNA: TGTGCCAGCAGCCCCCTAGCGGGGGGGCGCCAAGAGACCCAGTACTTC
J gene: TRBJ2-1; V gene: TRBV7-7; D gene: .; clone size: few; CDR3 protein: CASSSGLHNEQFF; CDR3 DNA: TGTGCCAGCAGCTCCGGACTCCACAATGAGCAGTTCTTC
J gene: TRBJ2-3; V gene: TRBV29-1; D gene: .; clone size: .; CDR3 protein: CSVNRDLTDTQYF; CDR3 DNA: TGCAGCGTTAACAGGGATTTGACAGATACGCAGTATTTT
J gene: TRBJ2-4; V gene: TRBV2; D gene: TRBD2; clone size: .; CDR3 protein: CASSEWAGGRAKNIQYF; CDR3 DNA: TGTGCCAGCAGTGAGTGGGCGGGGGGGCGAGCCAAAAACATTCAGTACTTC
J gene: TRBJ1-4; V gene: TRBV7-8; D gene: .; clone size: .; CDR3 protein: CASSLDPTNEKLFF; CDR3 DNA: TGTGCCAGCAGCTTAGACCCAACTAATGAAAAACTGTTTTTT
J gene: TRBJ2-1; V gene: TRBV30; D gene: TRBD2; clone size: .; CDR3 protein: CAWSSGSSYNEQFF; CDR3 DNA: TGTGCCTGGAGTAGCGGGAGCTCCTACAATGAGCAGTTCTTC
J gene: TRBJ1-2; V gene: TRBV27; D gene: .; clone size: .; CDR3 protein: CASRVPLGGYTF; CDR3 DNA: TGTGCCAGCCGCGTCCCTTTAGGGGGCTACACCTTC
J gene: TRBJ2-5; V gene: TRBV6-6; D gene: .; clone size: .; CDR3 protein: CARTSERRGETQYF; CDR3 DNA: TGTGCCAGAACGAGCGAGAGGAGGGGAGAGACCCAGTACTTC
J gene: TRBJ2-7; V gene: TRBV5-4; D gene: TRBD2; clone size: .; CDR3 protein: CASSLATTGLAGGSFYEQYF; CDR3 DNA: TGTGCCAGCAGCCTTGCCACGACGGGACTAGCGGGAGGGAGTTTCTACGAGCAGTACTTC
J gene: TRBJ2-3; V gene: TRBV6-5; D gene: .; clone size: few; CDR3 protein: CASSYSRETSTDTQYF; CDR3 DNA: TGTGCCAGCAGTTACTCGAGAGAAACTAGCACAGATACGCAGTATTTT
J gene: TRBJ1-2; V gene: TRBV4-2; D gene: TRBD1; clone size: few; CDR3 protein: CASSQPQGAGVYGYTF; CDR3 DNA: TGTGCCAGCAGCCAACCCCAGGGGGCTGGCGTCTATGGCTACACCTTC
J gene: TRBJ2-5; V gene: TRBV11-2; D gene: .; clone size: few; CDR3 protein: CASSPVGGIQETQYF; CDR3 DNA: TGTGCCAGCAGTCCTGTCGGCGGGATACAAGAGACCCAGTACTTC
J gene: TRBJ2-7; V gene: TRBV29-1; D gene: .; clone size: few; CDR3 protein: CSAVQGSVEQYF; CDR3 DNA: TGCAGCGCCGTTCAGGGGTCGGTCGAGCAGTACTTC
J gene: TRBJ2-5; V gene: TRBV29-1; D gene: .; clone size: few; CDR3 protein: CSVEDFGGQETQYF; CDR3 DNA: TGCAGCGTTGAAGATTTTGGGGGACAAGAGACCCAGTACTTC
J gene: TRBJ2-2; V gene: TRBV5-4; D gene: TRBD2; clone size: .; CDR3 protein: CASSPQREAGGTGELFF; CDR3 DNA: TGTGCCAGCAGCCCCCAAAGGGAGGCGGGAGGGACCGGGGAGCTGTTTTTT
J gene: TRBJ2-1; V gene: TRBV10-3; D gene: .; clone size: .; CDR3 protein: CASIPGPSHEQFF; CDR3 DNA: TGTGCCTCCATTCCGGGCCCCTCGCATGAGCAGTTCTTC